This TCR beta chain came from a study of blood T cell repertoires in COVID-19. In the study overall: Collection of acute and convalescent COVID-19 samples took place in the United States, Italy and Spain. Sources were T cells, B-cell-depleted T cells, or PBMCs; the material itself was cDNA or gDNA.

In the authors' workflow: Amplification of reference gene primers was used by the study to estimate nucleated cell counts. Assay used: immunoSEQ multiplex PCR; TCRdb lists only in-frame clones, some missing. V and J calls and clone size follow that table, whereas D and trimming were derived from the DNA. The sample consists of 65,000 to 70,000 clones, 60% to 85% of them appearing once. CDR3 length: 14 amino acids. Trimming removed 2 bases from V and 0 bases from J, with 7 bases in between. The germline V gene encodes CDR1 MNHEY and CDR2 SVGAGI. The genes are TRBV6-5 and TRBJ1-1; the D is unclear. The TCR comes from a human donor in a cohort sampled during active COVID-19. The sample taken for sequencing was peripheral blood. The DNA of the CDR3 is TGTGCCAGCAGTTACGAACAGATGAACACTGAAGCTTTCTTT. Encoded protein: CASSYEQMNTEAFF.